Described below is a single T cell receptor (beta chain) sequence and its context. Looked up from germline, CDR1 is ENHRY and CDR2 is SYGVKD. V was cut by 3 bases and J by 5 bases, with 11 bases left in between. The CDR3 runs 13 residues. This specimen comes from a study of prognosis after radiotherapy for stage I lung cancer. Amplification of the TCR beta CDR3 (from genomic DNA) was done by two-round multiplex PCR. With primers specific to each TRBV and TRBJ gene, the first-round PCR was performed. TCRdb used MiXCR to reprocess the multiplex PCR reads, holding one entry per CDR3 protein. The sample lists roughly 12,000 distinct CDR3 sequences; 40% to 45% were seen once. The authors drew around 6 milliliters of peripheral blood at each of two time points.

The chain joins TRBV10-3 to TRBJ2-7; D ambiguous. The receptor was isolated from a donor aged 50 or older with non-small cell lung cancer. The sample in question was PBMCs, obtained before or after stereotactic body radiation therapy (not recorded which). In DNA, the CDR3 is TGTGCCATCAGTGACCATGGCCGCCACGAGCAGTACTTC. This codes for CAISDHGRHEQYF.